This T cell receptor beta chain was identified during a study of T cells after yellow fever vaccination. General study points: Abundant contaminating clonotypes from the bulk population could appear in FACS-sorted repertoires. It was a small share of clonotypes that appeared in both CD4 and CD8 compartments. On re-exposure, the response was weaker but peaked faster, at day 5 versus 15.

This clonotype showed up just a few times. The target antigen is unknown. Trimming shortened V by 3 bases and J by 1 base, and 10 bases separated the two germline ends. Germline CDR1 DFQATT, CDR2 SNEGSKA (reference sequence). The CDR3 runs to 13 residues. One entry per CDR3 protein results from TCRdb running MiXCR on the 5' RACE reads. The table records 200,000 to 250,000 distinct CDR3 sequences, approximately 3.2% of them present only once. The J gene is TRBJ2-7, the V gene TRBV20-1; D remains ambiguous. The sample was CD4+ T cells sorted from PBMCs, taken 10 days after the yellow fever booster vaccination. This receptor was taken from a man between 18 and 29 years old who received the YFV17D yellow fever vaccine. The CDR3 nucleotides are TGCAGTGCTAGTTCCCCGGTGTCCTACGAGCAGTACTTC. This translates into CSASSPVSYEQYF.